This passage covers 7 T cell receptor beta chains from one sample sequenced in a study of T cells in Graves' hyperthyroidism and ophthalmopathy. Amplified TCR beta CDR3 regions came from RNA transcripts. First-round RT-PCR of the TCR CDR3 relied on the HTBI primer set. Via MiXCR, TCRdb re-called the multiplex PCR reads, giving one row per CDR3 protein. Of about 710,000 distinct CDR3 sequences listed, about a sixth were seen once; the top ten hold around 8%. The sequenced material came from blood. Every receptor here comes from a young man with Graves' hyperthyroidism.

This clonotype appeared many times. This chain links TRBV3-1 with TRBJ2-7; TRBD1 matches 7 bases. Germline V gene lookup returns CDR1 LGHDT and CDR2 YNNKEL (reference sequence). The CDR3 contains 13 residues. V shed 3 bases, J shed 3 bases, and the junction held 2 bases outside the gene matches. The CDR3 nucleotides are TGTGCCAGCAGCCACGCAGGGGGCTACGAGCAGTACTTC. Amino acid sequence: CASSHAGGYEQYF.

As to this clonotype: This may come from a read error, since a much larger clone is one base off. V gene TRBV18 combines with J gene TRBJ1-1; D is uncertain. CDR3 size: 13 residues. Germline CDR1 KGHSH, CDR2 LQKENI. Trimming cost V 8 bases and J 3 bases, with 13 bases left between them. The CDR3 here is CASPLTWDTEAFF. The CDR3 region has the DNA TGTGCCAGCCCACTTACCTGGGACACTGAAGCTTTCTTT.

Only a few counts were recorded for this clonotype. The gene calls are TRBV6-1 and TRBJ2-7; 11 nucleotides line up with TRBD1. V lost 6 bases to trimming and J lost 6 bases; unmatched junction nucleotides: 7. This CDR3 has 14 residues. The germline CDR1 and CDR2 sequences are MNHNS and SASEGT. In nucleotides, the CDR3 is TGTGCCAGCAGCCACTCCGGGACAGGGGGCGAGCAGTACTTC. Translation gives CASSHSGTGGEQYF.

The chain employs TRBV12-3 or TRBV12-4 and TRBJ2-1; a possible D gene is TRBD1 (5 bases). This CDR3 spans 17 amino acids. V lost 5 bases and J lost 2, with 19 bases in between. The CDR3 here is CASSEDVQVPAYNEQFF. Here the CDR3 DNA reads TGTGCCAGCAGTGAAGATGTACAGGTCCCAGCCTACAATGAGCAGTTCTTC.

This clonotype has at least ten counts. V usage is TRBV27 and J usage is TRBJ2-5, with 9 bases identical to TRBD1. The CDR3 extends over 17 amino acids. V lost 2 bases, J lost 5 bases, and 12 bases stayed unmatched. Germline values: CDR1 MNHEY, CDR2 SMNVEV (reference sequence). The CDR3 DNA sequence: TGTGCCAGCAGTTTAGAGCTCCGGGACAGGGATAGTGAGACCCAGTACTTC. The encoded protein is CASSLELRDRDSETQYF.

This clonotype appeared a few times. The CDR3 region has the DNA TGTGCCAGCAGCACCGGGAACACCGGGGAGCTGTTTTTT. Amino acid sequence: CASSTGNTGELFF. The chain recombines TRBV11-3 with TRBJ2-2, with D uncertain. The CDR3 spans 13 residues. Looked up from germline, CDR1 is SGHNT and CDR2 is YENEEA. Trimming removed 5 bases from V and 1 base from J, with 5 bases in between.

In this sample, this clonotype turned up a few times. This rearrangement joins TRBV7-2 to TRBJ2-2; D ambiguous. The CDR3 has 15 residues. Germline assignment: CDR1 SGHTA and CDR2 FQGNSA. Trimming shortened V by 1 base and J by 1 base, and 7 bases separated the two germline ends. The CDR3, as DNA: TGTGCCAGCAGCTTAGAAGTCGGGAACACCGGGGAGCTGTTTTTT. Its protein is CASSLEVGNTGELFF.